Listed here are 11 T cell receptor beta chains from one sample, sequenced in a study of PD-1 blockade in classical Hodgkin lymphoma. Every single patient, without exception, relapsed after autologous stem cell transplantation, and brentuximab vedotin exposure varied. Data came from immunoSEQ multiplex PCR; TCRdb stores just in-frame clones and leaves some out. The data hold over 90,000 clones, with roughly 89% observed a single time. Source: peripheral blood mononuclear cells (PBMCs), taken before the second cycle of nivolumab. The source of these receptors is a human donor with classical Hodgkin lymphoma.

This clone turned up a few times. This sequence joins TRBV11-2 and TRBJ1-2, with D perhaps matching TRBD1 (6 bases). Trimming cost V 0 bases and J 6 bases, with 14 bases left between them. CDR1 and CDR2 (germline): SGHAT, FQNNGV. The CDR3 is made up of 15 amino acids. The CDR3 sequence is CASSLDLGGAHGYTF. As DNA, the CDR3 is TGTGCCAGCAGCTTAGATCTGGGGGGGGCTCATGGCTACACCTTC.

In its sample, this clone was seen once. The gene calls are TRBV4-1 and TRBJ1-2; a possible D gene is TRBD1 (5 bases). V was clipped by 1 base and J by 8 bases, with 11 bases between them. Germline CDR1 and CDR2: MGHRA and YSYEKL. This CDR3 has 13 residues. CDR3 bases: TGCGCCAGCAGCCAAGTCGGTCAGGGCGGCTACACCTTC. This encodes CASSQVGQGGYTF.

V is TRBV28 and J is TRBJ1-4; maybe TRBD1 (5 bases). CDR1 MDHEN and CDR2 SYDVKM come from the germline V gene. V lost 7 bases, J lost 5 bases, and 8 bases lay in between. CDR3 length: 12 amino acids. This chain's CDR3 is CASNQGNEKLFF. The CDR3 coding sequence is TGTGCCAGCAATCAGGGAAATGAAAAACTGTTTTTT.

The table lists this clone with a count of one. The rearrangement joins TRBV4-2 to TRBJ1-1; no firm D call. The germline gives CDR1 LGHNA, CDR2 YNFKEQ. The ends were cut back, 0 bases at V and 1 base at J, with 6 bases in the middle. The CDR3 sequence is 14 residues long. CDR3 protein: CASSQDQANTEAFF. The CDR3 DNA reads TGTGCCAGCAGCCAAGATCAGGCGAACACTGAAGCTTTCTTT.

This chain links TRBV27 with TRBJ2-7, with 8 bases that match TRBD1. The CDR3 has 15 amino acids. From germline, CDR1 is MNHEY and CDR2 SMNVEV (reference sequence). The J segment lost 4 bases and the V segment lost 2 bases, leaving 7 bases of the junction unmatched. This CDR3 is CASSLAGQGLYEQYF. The CDR3 DNA reads TGTGCCAGCAGTTTAGCTGGACAGGGATTATACGAGCAGTACTTC.

This rearrangement joins TRBV5-1 to TRBJ2-7; 9 nucleotides line up with TRBD1. There are 15 residues in the CDR3. V gave up 6 bases and J gave up 3 bases; unmatched junction bases: 10. CDR1 and CDR2 from the germline V gene are SGHRS and YFSETQ. As DNA, the CDR3 is TGCGCCAGCAAACCTCCCGGGACAGGGTACTACGAGCAGTACTTC. It translates to CASKPPGTGYYEQYF.

CDR3 nucleotides: TGTGCCAGCAGTTACGCGGAGGACACAGATACGCAGTATTTT. Protein product: CASSYAEDTDTQYF. The chain recombines TRBV6-5 with TRBJ2-3, with a possible D match to TRBD2 (5 bases). CDR1 and CDR2 (germline): MNHEY, SVGAGI. Trimming stripped 2 bases from V and 2 bases from J, with 8 bases between. This CDR3 contains 14 residues.

This clone was detected only once. V gene TRBV7-9 combines with J gene TRBJ1-1; D unresolved. This CDR3 spans 14 amino acids. Deletions cut 7 bases from V and 5 bases from J, with 17 bases between. Per germline, CDR1 SEHNR and CDR2 FQNEAQ (reference sequence). This CDR3 reads CASNTGTVGTEAFF. The CDR3 DNA reads TGTGCCAGCAACACTGGAACAGTAGGGACTGAAGCTTTCTTT. The whole variable domain, remainder taken from reference TRBV7-9 and TRBJ1-1, is DTGVSQNPRHKITKRGQNVTFRCDPISEHNRLYWYRQTLGQGPEFLTYFQNEAQLEKSRLLSDRFSAERPKGSFSTLEIQRTEQGDSAMYLCASNTGTVGTEAFFGQGTRLTVV.

The genes are TRBV27 and TRBJ1-5; D is unresolved. Germline values: CDR1 MNHEY, CDR2 SMNVEV (reference sequence). This CDR3 has 15 residues. V dropped 2 bases and J dropped 5 bases, with 13 bases sitting between them. The CDR3: CASSLRTPNYQPQHF. The CDR3 bases are TGTGCCAGCAGTTTACGGACGCCCAATTATCAGCCCCAGCATTTT.

The chain recombines TRBV27 with TRBJ2-7, with unresolved D. CDR1 and CDR2 from the germline V gene are MNHEY and SMNVEV (reference sequence). The CDR3 has 14 residues. Deletions cut 2 bases from V and 0 bases from J, with 8 bases between. For the CDR3, the DNA is TGTGCCAGCAGTTTAACACAGTTCTCCTACGAGCAGTACTTC. As protein: CASSLTQFSYEQYF.

This chain's CDR3 is CASSGLGHSYEQYF. The CDR3, as DNA: TGTGCCAGCAGTGGGTTGGGGCACTCCTACGAGCAGTACTTC. The chain couples TRBV6-1 to TRBJ2-7, with D perhaps TRBD1 (5 bases). Germline CDR1 reads MNHNS; CDR2 reads SASEGT. Trimming took off 4 bases at V and 0 bases at J, with 10 bases between the two ends. This CDR3 region has 14 residues.